Listed below are T cell receptor beta chains from one sample, sequenced in a study of T cells after yellow fever vaccination. TCRdb called the 5' RACE reads again in MiXCR, with one record for every CDR3 protein. Of some 320,000 distinct CDR3 sequences in the sample, 8% to 10% were seen once. Sample: PBMCs, taken on the day of the first yellow fever vaccination. Receptor source: a man younger than 35 who received the YFV17D yellow fever vaccine. Both conserved end residues are part of each CDR3. The order of the fields is V gene, J gene, clone size, D gene, CDR3 protein, CDR3 DNA. The D gene is left open where the match is weak. Part of the rows lack a size; the others show once, few, many or a class for expanded clones.

V: TRBV6-1; J: TRBJ2-2; size: .; D: .; CDR3: CASSPQGSTGELFF; DNA: TGTGCCAGCAGTCCTCAGGGCTCCACCGGGGAGCTGTTTTTT
V: TRBV6-1; J: TRBJ2-1; size: few; D: TRBD1; CDR3: CASRNRGNEGEQFF; DNA: TGTGCCAGCAGAAACAGGGGGAATGAGGGTGAGCAGTTCTTC
V: TRBV15; J: TRBJ2-3; size: few; D: .; CDR3: CATSRERYTDTQYF; DNA: TGTGCCACCAGCAGAGAGCGGTACACAGATACGCAGTATTTT
V: TRBV5-1; J: TRBJ2-1; size: few; D: TRBD2; CDR3: CASSLLAGGEQFF; DNA: TGCGCCAGCAGCTTACTAGCGGGCGGTGAGCAGTTCTTC
V: TRBV7-2; J: TRBJ2-5; size: .; D: .; CDR3: CASSLGGVTGRPTQYF; DNA: TGTGCCAGCAGCTTAGGTGGGGTCACGGGGCGGCCGACCCAGTACTTC
V: TRBV7-6; J: TRBJ1-4; size: .; D: .; CDR3: CASSPETATNEKLFF; DNA: TGTGCCAGCAGCCCGGAGACTGCAACTAATGAAAAACTGTTTTTT
V: TRBV4-1; J: TRBJ1-1; size: .; D: TRBD1; CDR3: CASSDRENTEAFF; DNA: TGCGCCAGCAGCGACAGGGAAAACACTGAAGCTTTCTTT
V: TRBV12-3/TRBV12-4; J: TRBJ1-2; size: .; D: TRBD1; CDR3: CASSPTGGRGVPGYTF; DNA: TGTGCCAGCAGTCCGACAGGGGGCCGGGGGGTGCCTGGCTACACCTTC
V: TRBV7-9; J: TRBJ2-2; size: .; D: TRBD1; CDR3: CASSPTRRQGATGELFF; DNA: TGTGCCAGCAGCCCAACCCGGCGGCAGGGGGCAACCGGGGAGCTGTTTTTT
V: TRBV18; J: TRBJ1-3; size: few; D: .; CDR3: CASSPLDTEENTIYF; DNA: TGTGCCAGCTCACCCCTAGACACGGAAGAAAACACCATATATTTT
V: TRBV5-1; J: TRBJ1-2; size: .; D: .; CDR3: CASSPRGPAPGYTF; DNA: TGCGCCAGCAGCCCTCGGGGACCGGCACCCGGCTACACCTTC
V: TRBV2; J: TRBJ2-3; size: many; D: TRBD1; CDR3: CASRTPTGLTDTQYF; DNA: TGTGCCAGCAGAACCCCGACAGGGCTCACAGATACGCAGTATTTT
V: TRBV12-3/TRBV12-4; J: TRBJ1-6; size: few; D: TRBD1; CDR3: CASSNTGDRGFNSPLHF; DNA: TGTGCCAGCAGCAACACAGGGGACAGGGGGTTTAATTCACCCCTCCACTTT
V: TRBV6-6; J: TRBJ1-1; size: few; D: .; CDR3: CASSYGVGAEAFF; DNA: TGTGCCAGCAGTTACGGGGTGGGGGCTGAAGCTTTCTTT
V: TRBV20-1; J: TRBJ2-1; size: many; D: TRBD2; CDR3: CSARDPAGPYNEQFF; DNA: TGCAGTGCTAGAGATCCAGCGGGGCCCTACAATGAGCAGTTCTTC
V: TRBV3-1; J: TRBJ2-1; size: few; D: TRBD2; CDR3: CASSPSPGLAGSNEQFF; DNA: TGTGCCAGCAGCCCTTCCCCGGGACTAGCGGGGTCAAATGAGCAGTTCTTC
V: TRBV20-1; J: TRBJ2-1; size: .; D: .; CDR3: CSANPFSARLYNEQFF; DNA: TGCAGTGCTAACCCCTTTTCGGCCCGTCTATACAATGAGCAGTTCTTC
V: TRBV19; J: TRBJ1-1; size: few; D: .; CDR3: CASSIRGGTEAFF; DNA: TGTGCCAGTAGTATCAGGGGAGGCACTGAAGCTTTCTTT
V: TRBV7-6; J: TRBJ2-5; size: .; D: TRBD2; CDR3: CASSLRLAGEETQYF; DNA: TGTGCCAGCAGCCTCCGACTAGCGGGGGAAGAGACCCAGTACTTC
V: TRBV19; J: TRBJ2-1; size: many; D: .; CDR3: CASRIRGLNNEQFF; DNA: TGTGCCAGTCGGATCCGGGGACTGAACAATGAGCAGTTCTTC
V: TRBV4-1; J: TRBJ1-1; size: many; D: TRBD1; CDR3: CASSQDVWDRGTEAFF; DNA: TGCGCCAGCAGCCAAGATGTATGGGACAGGGGCACTGAAGCTTTCTTT
V: TRBV19; J: TRBJ1-1; size: few; D: TRBD1; CDR3: CASIRGGQVGTEAFF; DNA: TGTGCCAGTATAAGAGGCGGACAGGTCGGGACTGAAGCTTTCTTT
V: TRBV5-4; J: TRBJ2-5; size: few; D: TRBD2; CDR3: CASSLGGLAGGGETQYF; DNA: TGTGCCAGCAGCCTGGGGGGACTAGCGGGGGGCGGTGAGACCCAGTACTTC
V: TRBV10-3; J: TRBJ1-5; size: few; D: .; CDR3: CAISESGASDQPQHF; DNA: TGTGCCATCAGTGAGTCAGGGGCCTCGGATCAGCCCCAGCATTTT
V: TRBV6-1; J: TRBJ2-1; size: few; D: .; CDR3: CASSPWTFAYNEQFF; DNA: TGTGCCAGCAGTCCCTGGACCTTCGCGTACAATGAGCAGTTCTTC
V: TRBV3-1; J: TRBJ2-2; size: .; D: .; CDR3: CASSQDAGYSDTGELFF; DNA: TGTGCCAGCAGCCAAGATGCCGGGTATTCAGACACCGGGGAGCTGTTTTTT
V: TRBV23-1; J: TRBJ2-2; size: few; D: .; CDR3: CASSQYGVRMNTGELFF; DNA: TGCGCCAGCAGTCAATACGGTGTGAGAATGAACACCGGGGAGCTGTTTTTT
V: TRBV10-3; J: TRBJ2-7; size: once; D: .; CDR3: CAISDHTWDTYEQYF; DNA: TGTGCCATCAGTGACCACACCTGGGACACCTACGAGCAGTACTTC
V: TRBV9; J: TRBJ2-3; size: .; D: .; CDR3: CASSFRGARDTQYF; DNA: TGTGCCAGCAGCTTTAGGGGGGCCAGGGATACGCAGTATTTT
V: TRBV5-1; J: TRBJ2-7; size: .; D: .; CDR3: CASREGFSVSYEQYF; DNA: TGCGCCAGCAGAGAGGGGTTTAGCGTCTCCTACGAGCAGTACTTC
V: TRBV5-4; J: TRBJ2-2; size: many; D: TRBD1; CDR3: CASSLGGQDLGELFF; DNA: TGTGCCAGCAGCTTGGGGGGACAGGACCTCGGGGAGCTGTTTTTT
V: TRBV6-1; J: TRBJ2-3; size: .; D: TRBD2; CDR3: CASSRTSGGSLDTQYF; DNA: TGTGCCAGCAGCAGGACTAGCGGGGGGAGTCTGGATACGCAGTATTTT
V: TRBV5-4; J: TRBJ2-3; size: few; D: TRBD1; CDR3: CASSFRTGGGDTQYF; DNA: TGTGCCAGCAGCTTCCGGACAGGGGGCGGTGATACGCAGTATTTT
V: TRBV6-5; J: TRBJ1-4; size: .; D: TRBD1; CDR3: CASSYWTGTANEKLFF; DNA: TGTGCCAGCAGTTACTGGACCGGGACAGCTAATGAAAAACTGTTTTTT
V: TRBV7-2; J: TRBJ2-5; size: .; D: .; CDR3: CASSSRLGFETQYF; DNA: TGTGCCAGCAGCTCACGACTAGGCTTCGAGACCCAGTACTTC
V: TRBV5-1; J: TRBJ2-3; size: .; D: .; CDR3: CASSLGFGDTDTQYF; DNA: TGCGCCAGCAGTCTGGGTTTCGGGGACACCGATACGCAGTATTTT
V: TRBV20-1; J: TRBJ2-5; size: few; D: .; CDR3: CSARDRIWSSQYF; DNA: TGCAGTGCTAGAGATCGGATATGGAGCTCCCAGTACTTC
V: TRBV20-1; J: TRBJ2-2; size: .; D: .; CDR3: CSAPYSGGGFTGELFF; DNA: TGCAGTGCTCCCTATTCCGGAGGGGGCTTCACCGGGGAGCTGTTTTTT
V: TRBV18; J: TRBJ2-5; size: few; D: TRBD2; CDR3: CASSPNSSGQETQYF; DNA: TGTGCCAGCTCACCGAATTCTAGCGGCCAAGAGACCCAGTACTTC
V: TRBV10-3; J: TRBJ1-2; size: .; D: .; CDR3: CAITEVRDSVGYTF; DNA: TGTGCCATCACTGAGGTTCGGGACTCCGTTGGCTACACCTTC
V: TRBV19; J: TRBJ2-7; size: .; D: .; CDR3: CASSIGLAYEPYF; DNA: TGTGCCAGTAGTATCGGCTTAGCCTACGAGCCGTACTTC
V: TRBV29-1; J: TRBJ2-1; size: few; D: .; CDR3: CSVGGTLLGEQFF; DNA: TGCAGCGTTGGTGGTACGCTGTTAGGCGAGCAGTTCTTC
V: TRBV6-6; J: TRBJ1-1; size: few; D: .; CDR3: CATWRAGNTEAFF; DNA: TGTGCCACCTGGCGTGCAGGGAACACTGAAGCTTTCTTT
V: TRBV5-6; J: TRBJ2-5; size: many; D: .; CDR3: CASSLDEQETQYF; DNA: TGTGCCAGCAGCTTGGATGAGCAAGAGACCCAGTACTTC
V: TRBV6-2/TRBV6-3; J: TRBJ1-1; size: .; D: .; CDR3: CASSYSREWGNTEAFF; DNA: TGTGCCAGCAGTTACTCGAGAGAGTGGGGGAATACTGAAGCTTTCTTT
V: TRBV20-1; J: TRBJ2-1; size: .; D: .; CDR3: CSARDRQDNEQFF; DNA: TGCAGTGCTAGAGATCGGCAGGACAATGAGCAGTTCTTC
V: TRBV6-2/TRBV6-3; J: TRBJ2-7; size: many; D: .; CDR3: CASSSVADVSYEQYF; DNA: TGTGCCAGCAGTAGTGTGGCAGACGTCAGCTACGAGCAGTACTTC
V: TRBV14; J: TRBJ1-2; size: .; D: TRBD1; CDR3: CASSQLGQGYGYTF; DNA: TGTGCCAGCAGCCAACTCGGACAGGGCTATGGCTACACCTTC
V: TRBV5-6; J: TRBJ1-1; size: few; D: .; CDR3: CASSLFGGLVTEAFF; DNA: TGTGCCAGCAGCTTGTTCGGGGGGCTGGTCACTGAAGCTTTCTTT
V: TRBV12-3/TRBV12-4; J: TRBJ2-5; size: few; D: TRBD2; CDR3: CASSLALAGVETQYF; DNA: TGTGCCAGCAGTTTAGCGCTAGCGGGGGTAGAGACCCAGTACTTC
V: TRBV4-3; J: TRBJ1-1; size: .; D: .; CDR3: CASSQESDTEAFF; DNA: TGCGCCAGCAGCCAAGAGTCGGACACTGAAGCTTTCTTT
V: TRBV5-5; J: TRBJ1-3; size: .; D: TRBD1; CDR3: CASSFSPRGDSGNTIYF; DNA: TGTGCCAGCAGCTTCTCTCCCAGGGGGGACTCTGGAAACACCATATATTTT
V: TRBV6-5; J: TRBJ1-2; size: few; D: TRBD1; CDR3: CASSYGTGSYGYTF; DNA: TGTGCCAGCAGTTATGGGACAGGTTCTTATGGCTACACCTTC
V: TRBV20-1; J: TRBJ2-1; size: .; D: .; CDR3: CSASEGGRSYNEQFF; DNA: TGCAGTGCTAGTGAGGGGGGGCGGTCCTACAATGAGCAGTTCTTC
V: TRBV6-1; J: TRBJ1-6; size: many; D: TRBD1; CDR3: CASTLDRGNSPLHF; DNA: TGTGCCAGCACCTTGGACAGGGGGAATTCACCCCTCCACTTT
V: TRBV5-1; J: TRBJ2-3; size: few; D: .; CDR3: CASGTSPPADTQYF; DNA: TGCGCCAGCGGAACTAGCCCCCCGGCAGATACGCAGTATTTT
V: TRBV5-6; J: TRBJ1-2; size: .; D: .; CDR3: CAIGPGPDYGYTF; DNA: TGTGCCATCGGCCCCGGGCCTGACTATGGCTACACCTTC
V: TRBV12-3/TRBV12-4; J: TRBJ2-6; size: many; D: .; CDR3: CASSQTGSGANVLTF; DNA: TGTGCCAGCAGTCAAACAGGTTCTGGGGCCAACGTCCTGACTTTC